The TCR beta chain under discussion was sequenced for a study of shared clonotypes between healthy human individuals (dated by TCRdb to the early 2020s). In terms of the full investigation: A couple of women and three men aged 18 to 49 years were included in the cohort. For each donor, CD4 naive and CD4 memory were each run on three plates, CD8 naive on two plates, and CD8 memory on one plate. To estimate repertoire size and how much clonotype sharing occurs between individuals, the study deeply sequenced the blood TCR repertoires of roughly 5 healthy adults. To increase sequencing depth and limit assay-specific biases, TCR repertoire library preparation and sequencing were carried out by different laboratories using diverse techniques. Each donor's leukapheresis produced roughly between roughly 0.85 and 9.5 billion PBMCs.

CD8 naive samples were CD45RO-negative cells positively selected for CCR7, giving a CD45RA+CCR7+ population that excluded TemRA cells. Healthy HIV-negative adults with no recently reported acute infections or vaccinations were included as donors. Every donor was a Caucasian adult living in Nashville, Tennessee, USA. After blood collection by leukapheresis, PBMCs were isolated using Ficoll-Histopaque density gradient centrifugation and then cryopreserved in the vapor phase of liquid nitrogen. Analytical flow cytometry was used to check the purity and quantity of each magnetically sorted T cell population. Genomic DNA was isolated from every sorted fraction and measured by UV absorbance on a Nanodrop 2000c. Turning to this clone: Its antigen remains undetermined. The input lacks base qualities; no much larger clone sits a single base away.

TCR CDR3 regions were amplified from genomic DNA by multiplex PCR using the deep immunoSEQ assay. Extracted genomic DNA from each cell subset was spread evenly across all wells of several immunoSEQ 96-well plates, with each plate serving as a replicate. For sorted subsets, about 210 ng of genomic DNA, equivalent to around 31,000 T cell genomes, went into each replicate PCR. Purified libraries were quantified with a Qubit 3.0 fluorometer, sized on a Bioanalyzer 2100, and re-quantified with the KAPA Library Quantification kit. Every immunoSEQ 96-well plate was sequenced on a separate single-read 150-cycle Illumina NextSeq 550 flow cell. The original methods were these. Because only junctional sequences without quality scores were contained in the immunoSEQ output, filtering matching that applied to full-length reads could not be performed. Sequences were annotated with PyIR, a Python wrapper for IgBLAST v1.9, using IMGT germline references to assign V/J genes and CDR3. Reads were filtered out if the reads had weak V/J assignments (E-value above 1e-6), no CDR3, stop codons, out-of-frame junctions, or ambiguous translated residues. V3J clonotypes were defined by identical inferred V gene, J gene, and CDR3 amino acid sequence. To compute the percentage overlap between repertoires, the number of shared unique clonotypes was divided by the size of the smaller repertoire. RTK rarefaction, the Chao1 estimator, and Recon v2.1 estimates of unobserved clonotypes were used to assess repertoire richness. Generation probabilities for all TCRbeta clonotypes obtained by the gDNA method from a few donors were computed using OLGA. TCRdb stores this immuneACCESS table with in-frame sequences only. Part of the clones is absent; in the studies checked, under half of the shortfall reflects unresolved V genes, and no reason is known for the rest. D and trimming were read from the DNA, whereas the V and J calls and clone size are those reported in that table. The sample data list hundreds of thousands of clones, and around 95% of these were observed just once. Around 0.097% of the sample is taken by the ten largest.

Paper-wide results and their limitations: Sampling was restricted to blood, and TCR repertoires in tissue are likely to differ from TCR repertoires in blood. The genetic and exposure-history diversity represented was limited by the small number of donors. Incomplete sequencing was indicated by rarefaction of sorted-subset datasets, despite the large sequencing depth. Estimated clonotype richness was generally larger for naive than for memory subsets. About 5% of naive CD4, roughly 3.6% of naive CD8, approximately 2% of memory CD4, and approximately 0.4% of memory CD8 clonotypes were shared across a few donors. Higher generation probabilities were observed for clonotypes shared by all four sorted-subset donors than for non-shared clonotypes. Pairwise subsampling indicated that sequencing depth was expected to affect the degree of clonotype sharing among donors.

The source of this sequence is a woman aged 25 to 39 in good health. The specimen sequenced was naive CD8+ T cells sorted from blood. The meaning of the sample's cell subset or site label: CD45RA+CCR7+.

The nucleotides are TGTGCCAGCAGTCCAGCAAGCTCCTACGAGCAGTACTTC. This yields the protein CASSPASSYEQYF. Here the chain combines TRBV27 and TRBJ2-7; the D gene is unclear. In the germline V gene (reference sequence), CDR1 corresponds to MNHEY and CDR2 to SMNVEV. V drops 5 bases and J drops 0 bases, leaving 8 bases in between. Spanning cysteine to phenylalanine, the CDR3 consists of 13 amino acids. This entry keeps only the CDR3 DNA: 39 bases, framed from base 1.